The 9 T cell receptor beta chains below come from one sample, sequenced in a study of T cell clonotyping in hematopoietic cell transplantation. Sequenced by immunoSEQ multiplex PCR; TCRdb stores in-frame clones only, minus some. The sample lists roughly 8,400 clones, 93% occurring once. The sequencing here drew on PBMCs, taken 100 days after allogeneic stem cell transplant. The origin of the receptors is a male patient between 45 and 59 years old who had an allogeneic stem cell transplant from a related donor, so T cells may come from the graft donor. Some clones in this sample may be carry-over from other donors' samples.

The gene calls are TRBV11-2 and TRBJ2-7; D may be TRBD2 (5 bases). V was clipped by 0 bases and J by 4 bases, with 7 bases between them. This CDR3 is built from 13 residues. Looked up from germline, CDR1 is SGHAT and CDR2 is FQNNGV. CDR3 nucleotides: TGTGCCAGCAGCTTAGAGTCGGGGTACGAGCAGTACTTC. This codes for CASSLESGYEQYF. Full variable domain (remainder filled in from reference TRBV11-2 and TRBJ2-7): EAGVAQSPRYKIIEKRQSVAFWCNPISGHATLYWYQQILGQGPKLLIQFQNNGVVDDSQLPKDRFSAERLKGVDSTLKIQPAKLEDSAVYLCASSLESGYEQYFGPGTRLTVT.

The V call is TRBV7-3, the J call TRBJ2-3; D ambiguous. The germline V gene has CDR1 SGHTA and CDR2 FQGTGA. Trimming stripped 5 bases from V and 4 bases from J, with 13 bases between. This CDR3 is 14 amino acids long. CDR3 DNA sequence: TGTGCCAGCAGCCTTCGGTCTTCCCCAGATACGCAGTATTTT. This codes for CASSLRSSPDTQYF.

The chain couples TRBV7-9 to TRBJ2-1, with a tentative D call TRBD2 (5 bases). This CDR3 comprises 15 residues. Germline CDR1 reads SEHNR; CDR2 reads FQNEAQ (reference sequence). V was shortened by 5 bases and J by 0 bases, with 11 bases between the two germline ends. CDR3 nucleotides: TGTGCCAGCAGCAAGAGCGGTAGCTCCTACAATGAGCAGTTCTTC. It specifies CASSKSGSSYNEQFF.

V and J are TRBV13 and TRBJ2-7; 11 bases match TRBD1. CDR3 length equals 15 residues. The V and J ends lost 4 bases and 3 bases, in that order; junction bases with no gene match: 5. Germline lookup yields CDR1 PRHDT and CDR2 FYEKMQ (reference sequence). The CDR3 loop is CASSSGTGGYYEQYF. The DNA of the CDR3 is TGTGCCAGCAGCTCCGGGACAGGGGGATACTACGAGCAGTACTTC. Looking up the rest from reference TRBV13 and TRBJ2-7 gives the full variable domain: AAGVIQSPRHLIKEKRETATLKCYPIPRHDTVYWYQQGPGQDPQFLISFYEKMQSDKGSIPDRFSAQQFSDYHSELNMSSLELGDSALYFCASSSGTGGYYEQYFGPGTRLTVT.

The gene calls are TRBV7-8 and TRBJ1-5, with D possibly matching TRBD1 (5 bases). Trimming pared 0 bases from V and 2 bases from J, leaving 5 bases between. The CDR3 loop spans 14 amino acids. From germline, CDR1 is SGHVS and CDR2 FQNEAQ. CDR3 residues: CASSLAQGNQPQHF. The CDR3 region has the DNA TGTGCCAGCAGCTTAGCACAGGGCAATCAGCCCCAGCATTTT.

Regarding this clone: Other DNA sequences in the same sample also yield this CDR3. This chain's CDR3 is CASSRQNTEAFF. The CDR3 region has the DNA TGTGCCAGTAGTAGACAGAACACTGAAGCTTTCTTT. The chain has TRBV19 and TRBJ1-1; no definite D call. Germline V lookup: CDR1 LNHDA, CDR2 SQIVND (reference sequence). Trimming cost V 4 bases and J 1 base, with 4 bases left between them. The CDR3 covers 12 residues. The full variable domain, with the rest looked up from reference TRBV19 and TRBJ1-1, is DGGITQSPKYLFRKEGQNVTLSCEQNLNHDAMYWYRQDPGQGLRLIYYSQIVNDFQKGDIAEGYSVSREKKESFPLTVTSAQKNPTAFYLCASSRQNTEAFFGQGTRLTVV.

The CDR3 region is CAISEAGLATEAFF. The CDR3 nucleotides are TGTGCCATCAGTGAGGCAGGGTTGGCGACTGAAGCTTTCTTT. The rearrangement joins TRBV10-3 to TRBJ1-1; a possible D gene is TRBD1 (5 bases). The CDR3 covers 14 residues. The ends were cut back, 2 bases at V and 5 bases at J, with 12 bases in the middle. CDR1 and CDR2 from the germline V gene are ENHRY and SYGVKD.

This clone was counted once. This chain uses TRBV7-3 with TRBJ1-2; the D is unclear. Germline V gene sequence: CDR1 SGHTA, CDR2 FQGTGA. The CDR3 has 13 amino acids. Between the trimmed V and J ends, which lost 3 bases and 1 base, there was a span of 6 bases. The CDR3 region has the DNA TGTGCCAGCAGCTTCTACGATAACTATGGCTACACCTTC. Amino acid sequence: CASSFYDNYGYTF.

The gene calls are TRBV28 and TRBJ2-7, with 7 nucleotides matching TRBD1. Trimming at V came to 4 bases and at J to 3 bases, leaving 9 bases not matched to a gene. CDR1 MDHEN and CDR2 SYDVKM come from the germline V gene. This CDR3 is 15 amino acids long. The CDR3 region is CASSSYDRVVYEQYF. DNA for the CDR3: TGTGCCAGCAGTTCCTACGACAGGGTTGTCTACGAGCAGTACTTC.